Listed below are T cell receptor beta chains from one sample, sequenced in a study of spatial heterogeneity in lung cancer. A single record per CDR3 protein comes from TCRdb applying MiXCR to the 5' RACE reads. The profile covers under 150,000 distinct CDR3 sequences, with 9.5% to 15% appearing a single time and around 17% taken by the ten largest. The material was PBMCs, obtained at follow-up. These receptor sequences come from a male donor with early-stage non-small cell lung cancer. The CDR3 runs from the conserved cysteine through the conserved F or W. D genes are given only for firm matches. The size of a clone is reported for some rows only, either as once, few or many, or as a class for expanded clones.

J gene | V gene | clone size | D gene | CDR3 DNA | CDR3 protein
TRBJ2-1 | TRBV5-1 | many | NA | TGCGCCAGCAGCTTGGAGCTATACAATGAGCAGTTCTTC | CASSLELYNEQFF
TRBJ1-4 | TRBV24-1 | NA | NA | TGTGCCACCAGTGAAACGGGACAAGTAGGGAAACTGTTTTTT | CATSETGQVGKLFF
TRBJ2-5 | TRBV7-2 | few | NA | TGTGCCAGCAGCTTATCAGGGGCCCCAGAGACCCAGTACTTC | CASSLSGAPETQYF
TRBJ1-6 | TRBV9 | few | NA | TGTGCCAGCAGCGGCGGGGATTCACCCCTCCACTTT | CASSGGDSPLHF
TRBJ2-7 | TRBV20-1 | NA | NA | TGCAGTGCTAGATGGGGGACGAGGTACGAGCAGTACTTC | CSARWGTRYEQYF
TRBJ2-2 | TRBV20-1 | NA | TRBD2 | TGCAGTGCTACCCCCCCCAGCGGGACTCTCCACACCGGGGAGCTGTTTTTT | CSATPPSGTLHTGELFF
TRBJ1-3 | TRBV28 | many | NA | TGTGCCAGCAGTGTATATACCCCCTCTGGCATCTCTGGAAACACCATATATTTT | CASSVYTPSGISGNTIYF
TRBJ1-3 | TRBV6-5 | few | NA | TGTGCCAGCAGTTACTCGAAGGACGGAAACACCATATATTTT | CASSYSKDGNTIYF
TRBJ2-4 | TRBV7-9 | NA | NA | TGTGCCAGCAGCTTAACGGAGGGGACAGCCAAAAACATTCAGTACTTC | CASSLTEGTAKNIQYF
TRBJ2-1 | TRBV7-9 | many | NA | TGTGCCAGCAGCCCAAAGGTCCGGATTTCCAATGAGCAGTTCTTC | CASSPKVRISNEQFF
TRBJ1-5 | TRBV24-1 | NA | NA | TGTGCCACCAGTGAACCGGGACGAACACAGCCCCAGCATTTT | CATSEPGRTQPQHF
TRBJ2-5 | TRBV25-1 | many | NA | TGTGCCAGCCGAAAAGTCCGGGGGGAGACCCAGTACTTC | CASRKVRGETQYF
TRBJ2-5 | TRBV5-4 | NA | TRBD2 | TGTGCCAGCAGCCCTACTAGCGGGGGGGCTTTAGAGACCCAGTACTTC | CASSPTSGGALETQYF
TRBJ1-4 | TRBV4-1 | few | NA | TGCGCCAGCAGCCAGGGACTGATTAATGAAAAACTGTTTTTT | CASSQGLINEKLFF
TRBJ2-7 | TRBV18 | many | NA | TGTGCCAGCTCACCCTCCTCCTACGAGCAGTACTTC | CASSPSSYEQYF
TRBJ2-1 | TRBV5-8 | NA | NA | TGTGCCAGCAGCTTGGCCCGGCCCTTCTCCTACAATGAGCAGTTCTTC | CASSLARPFSYNEQFF
TRBJ2-2 | TRBV12-3/TRBV12-4 | NA | TRBD2 | TGTGCCAGCAATTTTGGGACGGGGAGGGCCGGGGAGCTGTTTTTT | CASNFGTGRAGELFF
TRBJ1-5 | TRBV10-3 | many | NA | TGTGCCAGCGGGGGGGCGAGCAATCAGCCCCAGCATTTT | CASGGASNQPQHF
TRBJ1-4 | TRBV7-8 | NA | NA | TGTGCCAGCAGCTTAGGGACAGCCGCAACTAATGAAAAACTGTTTTTT | CASSLGTAATNEKLFF
TRBJ2-5 | TRBV20-1 | many | TRBD1 | TGCAGTGCTACCCGACAGGGGGAGACCCAGTACTTC | CSATRQGETQYF
TRBJ2-1 | TRBV3-1 | NA | TRBD2 | TGTGCCAGCAGCCAAGAACACTTTGGGCTAGCGGCCCCTGAGCAGTTCTTC | CASSQEHFGLAAPEQFF
TRBJ2-5 | TRBV6-5 | once | NA | TGTGCCAGCAGTCATGGGACGAGCGGAGAGACCCAGTACTTC | CASSHGTSGETQYF
TRBJ1-6 | TRBV6-1 | many | NA | TGTGCCAGCAGTGAAGGCGGCAGAGGACGGAATTCACCCCTCCACTTT | CASSEGGRGRNSPLHF
TRBJ2-1 | TRBV20-1 | NA | TRBD2 | TGCAAACCGGGAGGTACTATTAACAATGAGCAGTTCTTC | CKPGGTINNEQFF
TRBJ1-2 | TRBV6-4 | many | NA | TGTGCCAGCACCCCCGAGGCCGGATCCTATGGCTACACCTTC | CASTPEAGSYGYTF
TRBJ2-2 | TRBV6-2/TRBV6-3 | many | NA | TGTGCCAGCAGTGAGGCGAGGAGGGAGCTGTTTTTT | CASSEARRELFF
TRBJ1-1 | TRBV10-3 | few | TRBD1 | TGTGCCATCGCCGGGACAGGGGTGCGTGGCACTGAAGCTTTCTTT | CAIAGTGVRGTEAFF
TRBJ2-3 | TRBV11-2 | NA | TRBD2 | TGTGCCAGCAGCCCTGGAGCGGGGACGCTCACAGATACGCAGTATTTT | CASSPGAGTLTDTQYF
TRBJ2-2 | TRBV20-1 | NA | NA | TGCAGTGCTAGATCGGCAGGGAGAGTGGCCGGGGAGCTGTTTTTT | CSARSAGRVAGELFF
TRBJ2-1 | TRBV29-1 | many | TRBD1 | TGCAGCGCCCAGGGGGCAGAGGAAGGATTCTACAATGAGCAGTTCTTC | CSAQGAEEGFYNEQFF
TRBJ1-5 | TRBV11-2 | many | NA | TGTGCCAGCAGCTTAGTCAGCGTCAGATATAGCAATCAGCCCCAGCATTTT | CASSLVSVRYSNQPQHF
TRBJ2-1 | TRBV9 | many | NA | TGTGCCAGCAGCGCCGGTATTGGGTCCTACAATGAGCAGTTCTTC | CASSAGIGSYNEQFF
TRBJ2-3 | TRBV11-2 | many | NA | TGTGCCAGCAGCCCGAGGCTAAGCACAGATACGCAGTATTTT | CASSPRLSTDTQYF
TRBJ2-5 | TRBV7-8 | NA | TRBD1 | TGTGCCAGCAGACACAGGGGGTTGACCCAGTACTTC | CASRHRGLTQYF
TRBJ2-7 | TRBV6-6 | NA | TRBD2 | TGTGCCAGCATAGGGCGGGGGTTCAACGAGCAGTACTTC | CASIGRGFNEQYF
TRBJ2-2 | TRBV15 | many | NA | TGTGCCACCAGCACATACACCGGGGAGCTGTTTTTT | CATSTYTGELFF
TRBJ1-1 | TRBV5-1 | many | NA | TGCGCCAGCGGGGGGCTCCCGAACACTGAAGCTTTCTTT | CASGGLPNTEAFF
TRBJ2-7 | TRBV21-1 | many | NA | TGTGCCAGCAGTCGAGTGGGACCCAACCAATCCTACGAGCAGTACTTC | CASSRVGPNQSYEQYF
TRBJ2-5 | TRBV5-4 | NA | NA | TGTGCCAGCAGCTTGGGTACGGTACCTCAAGAGACCCAGTACTTC | CASSLGTVPQETQYF
TRBJ2-7 | TRBV20-1 | NA | NA | TGCAGTGCTAGGACCCGTATCGAGCAGTACTTC | CSARTRIEQYF
TRBJ2-7 | TRBV20-1 | few | NA | TGCAGTGCTAGGTCCAGACCCTCCGTCCGCGAGCAGTACTTC | CSARSRPSVREQYF
TRBJ2-5 | TRBV27 | NA | NA | TGTGCCGTGAAAGCGGTTGGAGAGACCCAGTACTTC | CAVKAVGETQYF